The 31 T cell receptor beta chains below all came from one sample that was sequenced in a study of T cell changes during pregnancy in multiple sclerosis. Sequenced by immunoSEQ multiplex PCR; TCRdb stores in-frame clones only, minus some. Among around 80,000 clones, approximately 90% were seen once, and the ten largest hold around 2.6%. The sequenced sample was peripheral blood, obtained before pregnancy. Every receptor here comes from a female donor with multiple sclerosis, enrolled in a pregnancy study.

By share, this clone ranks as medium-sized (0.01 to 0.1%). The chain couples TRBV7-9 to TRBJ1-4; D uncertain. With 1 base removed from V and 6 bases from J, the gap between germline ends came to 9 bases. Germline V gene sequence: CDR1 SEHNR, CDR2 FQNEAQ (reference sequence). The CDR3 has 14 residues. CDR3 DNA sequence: TGTGCCAGCAGCTTAGGAGCCTTGGATGAAAAACTGTTTTTT. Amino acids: CASSLGALDEKLFF.

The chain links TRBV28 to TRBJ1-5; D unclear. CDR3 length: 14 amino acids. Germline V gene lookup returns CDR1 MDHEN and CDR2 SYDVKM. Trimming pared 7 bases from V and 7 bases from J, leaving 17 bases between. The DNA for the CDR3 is TGTGCCAGCACTGGCGGGGTTTTGGGACAGCCCCAGCATTTT. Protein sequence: CASTGGVLGQPQHF.

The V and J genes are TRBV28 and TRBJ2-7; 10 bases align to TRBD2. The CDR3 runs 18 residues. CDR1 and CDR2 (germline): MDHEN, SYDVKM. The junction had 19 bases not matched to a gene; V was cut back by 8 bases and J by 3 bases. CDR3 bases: TGTGCCAGCCCTACTATCACCCATACTAGCGGGACAATCTACGAGCAGTACTTC. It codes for CASPTITHTSGTIYEQYF.

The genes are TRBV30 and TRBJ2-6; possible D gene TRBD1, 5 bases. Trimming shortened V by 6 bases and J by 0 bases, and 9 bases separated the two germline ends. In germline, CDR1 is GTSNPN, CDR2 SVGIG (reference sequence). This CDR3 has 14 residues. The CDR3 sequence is CACGHRSGANVLTF. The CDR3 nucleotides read TGTGCCTGCGGACATCGCTCTGGGGCCAACGTCCTGACTTTC.

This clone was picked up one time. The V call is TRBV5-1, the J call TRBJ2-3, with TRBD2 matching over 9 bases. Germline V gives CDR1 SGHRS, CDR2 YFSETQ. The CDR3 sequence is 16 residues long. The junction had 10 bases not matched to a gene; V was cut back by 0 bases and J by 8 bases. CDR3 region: CASSLGWSSGASTQYF. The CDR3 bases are TGCGCCAGCAGCTTGGGTTGGTCTAGCGGGGCCAGTACGCAGTATTTT.

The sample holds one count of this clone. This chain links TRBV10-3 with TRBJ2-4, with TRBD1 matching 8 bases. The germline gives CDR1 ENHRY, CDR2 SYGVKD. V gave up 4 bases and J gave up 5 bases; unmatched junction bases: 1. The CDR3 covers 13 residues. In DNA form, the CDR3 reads TGTGCCATCAGTGCAGGGGGCGAAAACATTCAGTACTTC. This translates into CAISAGGENIQYF.

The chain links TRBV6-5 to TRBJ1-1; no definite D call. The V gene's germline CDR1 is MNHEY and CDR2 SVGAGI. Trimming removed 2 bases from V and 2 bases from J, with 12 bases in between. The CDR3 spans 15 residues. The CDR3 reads CASSYSRGANTEAFF. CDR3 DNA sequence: TGTGCCAGCAGTTACAGCCGGGGAGCCAACACTGAAGCTTTCTTT.

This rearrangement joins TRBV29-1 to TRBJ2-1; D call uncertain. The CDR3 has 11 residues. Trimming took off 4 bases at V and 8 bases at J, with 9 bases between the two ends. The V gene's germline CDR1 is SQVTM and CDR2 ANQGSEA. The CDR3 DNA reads TGCAGCGTTGTCCCCCCTTATGAGCAGTTCTTC. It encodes CSVVPPYEQFF.

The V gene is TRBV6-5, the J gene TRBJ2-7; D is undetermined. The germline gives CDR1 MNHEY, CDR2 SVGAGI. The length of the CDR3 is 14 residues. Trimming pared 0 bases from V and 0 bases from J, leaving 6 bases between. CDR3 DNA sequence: TGTGCCAGCAGTTACTCGCCGAGCTCCTACGAGCAGTACTTC. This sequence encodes CASSYSPSSYEQYF.

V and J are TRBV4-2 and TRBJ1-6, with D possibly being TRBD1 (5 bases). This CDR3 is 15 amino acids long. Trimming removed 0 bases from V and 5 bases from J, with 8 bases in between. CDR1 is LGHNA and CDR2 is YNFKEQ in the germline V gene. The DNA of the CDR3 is TGTGCCAGCAGCCAAGAAAGGGGAAATAATTCACCCCTCCACTTT. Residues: CASSQERGNNSPLHF.

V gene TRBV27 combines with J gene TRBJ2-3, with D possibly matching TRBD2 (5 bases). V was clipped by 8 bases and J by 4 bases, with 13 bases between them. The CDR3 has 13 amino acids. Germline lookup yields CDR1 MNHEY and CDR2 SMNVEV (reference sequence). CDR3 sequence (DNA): TGTGCCAGCCGGAAAGCGGCGTCAGATACGCAGTATTTT. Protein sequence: CASRKAASDTQYF.

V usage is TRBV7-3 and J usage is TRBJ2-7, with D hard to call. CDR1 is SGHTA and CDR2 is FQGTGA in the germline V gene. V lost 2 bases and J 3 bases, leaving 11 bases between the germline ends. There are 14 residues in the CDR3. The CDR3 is CASSLFPAHYEQYF. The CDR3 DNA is TGTGCCAGCAGCTTATTCCCAGCGCACTACGAGCAGTACTTC.

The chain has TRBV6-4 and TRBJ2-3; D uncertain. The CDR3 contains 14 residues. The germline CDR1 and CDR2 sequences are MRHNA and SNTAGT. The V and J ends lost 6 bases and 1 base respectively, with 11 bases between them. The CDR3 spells CASRAEPGTDTQYF. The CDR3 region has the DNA TGTGCCAGCAGGGCGGAACCAGGCACAGATACGCAGTATTTT.

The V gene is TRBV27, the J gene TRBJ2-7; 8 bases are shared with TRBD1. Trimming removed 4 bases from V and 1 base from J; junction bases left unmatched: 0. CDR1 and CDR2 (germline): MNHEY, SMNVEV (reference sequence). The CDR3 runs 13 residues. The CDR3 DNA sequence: TGTGCCAGCAGTTGGACAGGGTCCTACGAGCAGTACTTC. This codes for CASSWTGSYEQYF.

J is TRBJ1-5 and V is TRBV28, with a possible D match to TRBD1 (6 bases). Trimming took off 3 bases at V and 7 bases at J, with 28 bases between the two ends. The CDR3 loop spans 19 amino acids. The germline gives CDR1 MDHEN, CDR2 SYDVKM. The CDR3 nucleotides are TGTGCCAGCAGTTTTATGAAATCCCGACTCTCAGGGGCTGGGCAGCCCCAGCATTTT. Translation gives CASSFMKSRLSGAGQPQHF.

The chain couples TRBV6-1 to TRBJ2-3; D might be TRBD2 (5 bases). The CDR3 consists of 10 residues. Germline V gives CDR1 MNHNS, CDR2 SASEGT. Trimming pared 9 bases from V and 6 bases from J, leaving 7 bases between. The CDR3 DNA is TGTGCCAGTGGGAGCGATACGCAGTATTTT. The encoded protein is CASGSDTQYF.

Here the CDR3 DNA reads TGTGCCAGCAGTTTGTCCGGAGGTAGCAATCAGCCCCAGCATTTT. Encoded protein: CASSLSGGSNQPQHF. The chain couples TRBV27 to TRBJ1-5; D uncertain. The CDR3 runs 15 residues. V shed 3 bases and J shed 0 bases, with 9 bases lying between them. Germline assignment: CDR1 MNHEY and CDR2 SMNVEV (reference sequence).

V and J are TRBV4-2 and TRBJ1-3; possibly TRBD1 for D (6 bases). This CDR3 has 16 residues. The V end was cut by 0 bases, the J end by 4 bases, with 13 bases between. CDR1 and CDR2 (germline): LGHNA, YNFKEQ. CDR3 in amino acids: CASSQDLRTAGNTIYF. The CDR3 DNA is TGTGCCAGCAGCCAAGATCTACGGACAGCCGGAAACACCATATATTTT.

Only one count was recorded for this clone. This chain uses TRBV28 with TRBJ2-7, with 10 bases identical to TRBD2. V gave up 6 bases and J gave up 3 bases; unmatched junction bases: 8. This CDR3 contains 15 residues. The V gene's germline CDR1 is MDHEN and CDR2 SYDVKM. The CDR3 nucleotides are TGTGCCAGCAGCCCCCGGACTAGCGGATACTACGAGCAGTACTTC. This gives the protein CASSPRTSGYYEQYF.

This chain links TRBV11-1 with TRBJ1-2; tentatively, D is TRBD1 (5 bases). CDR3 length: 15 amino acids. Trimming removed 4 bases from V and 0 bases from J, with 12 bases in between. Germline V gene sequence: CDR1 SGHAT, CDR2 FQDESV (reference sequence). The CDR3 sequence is CASSSRGATNYGYTF. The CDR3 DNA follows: TGTGCCAGCAGCTCTAGGGGCGCCACTAACTATGGCTACACCTTC.

In DNA, the CDR3 is TGTGCCAGCAGCCTAGGACAGGGGGCGGGCGAGCAGTACTTC. Its translation is CASSLGQGAGEQYF. J is TRBJ2-7 and V is TRBV11-2; 11 bases agree with TRBD1. The CDR3 totals 14 residues. Germline lookup yields CDR1 SGHAT and CDR2 FQNNGV. With V trimmed by 5 bases and J by 6 bases, 6 bases remained unmatched. Filled out from reference TRBV11-2 and TRBJ2-7, the complete variable domain reads EAGVAQSPRYKIIEKRQSVAFWCNPISGHATLYWYQQILGQGPKLLIQFQNNGVVDDSQLPKDRFSAERLKGVDSTLKIQPAKLEDSAVYLCASSLGQGAGEQYFGPGTRLTVT.

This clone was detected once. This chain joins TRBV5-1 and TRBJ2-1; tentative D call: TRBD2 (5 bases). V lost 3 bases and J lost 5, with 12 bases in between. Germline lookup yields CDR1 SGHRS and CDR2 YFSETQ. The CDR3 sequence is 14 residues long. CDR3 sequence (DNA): TGCGCCAGCAGCTCCCAGCGGCAAAACAATGAGCAGTTCTTC. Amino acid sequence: CASSSQRQNNEQFF.

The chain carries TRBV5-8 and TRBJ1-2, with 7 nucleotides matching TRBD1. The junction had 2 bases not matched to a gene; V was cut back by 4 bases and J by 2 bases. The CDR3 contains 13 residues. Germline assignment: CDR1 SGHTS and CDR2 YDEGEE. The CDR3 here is CASSKDRNYGYTF. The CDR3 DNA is TGTGCCAGCAGCAAGGACAGGAACTATGGCTACACCTTC.

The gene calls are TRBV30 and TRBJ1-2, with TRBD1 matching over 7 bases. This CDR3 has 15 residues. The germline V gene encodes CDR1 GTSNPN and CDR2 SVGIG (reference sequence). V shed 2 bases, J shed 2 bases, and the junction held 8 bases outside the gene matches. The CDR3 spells CAWSHPGTANYGYTF. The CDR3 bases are TGTGCCTGGAGTCACCCCGGGACAGCAAACTATGGCTACACCTTC.

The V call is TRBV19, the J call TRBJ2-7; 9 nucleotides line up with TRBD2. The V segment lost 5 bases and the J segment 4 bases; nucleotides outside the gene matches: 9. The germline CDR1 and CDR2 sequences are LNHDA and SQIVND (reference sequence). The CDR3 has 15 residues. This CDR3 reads CASSPQTSGFYEQYF. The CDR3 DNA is TGTGCCAGTAGTCCCCAGACTAGCGGATTTTACGAGCAGTACTTC.

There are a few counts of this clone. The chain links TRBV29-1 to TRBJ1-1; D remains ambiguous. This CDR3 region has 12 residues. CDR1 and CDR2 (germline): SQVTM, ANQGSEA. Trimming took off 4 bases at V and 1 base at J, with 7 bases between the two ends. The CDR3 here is CSVAVPNTEAFF. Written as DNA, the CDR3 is TGCAGCGTTGCAGTTCCGAACACTGAAGCTTTCTTT.

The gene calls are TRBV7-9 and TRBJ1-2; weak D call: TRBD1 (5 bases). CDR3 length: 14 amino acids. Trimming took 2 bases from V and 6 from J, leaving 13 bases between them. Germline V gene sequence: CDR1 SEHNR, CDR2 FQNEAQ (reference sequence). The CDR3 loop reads CASSLQAGLDGYTF. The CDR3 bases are TGTGCCAGCAGCTTACAGGCGGGGCTTGATGGCTACACCTTC.

The chain's CDR3 is CASSLTSGGNTGELFF. In DNA form, the CDR3 reads TGTGCCAGCAGCCTGACTAGCGGGGGGAACACCGGGGAGCTGTTTTTT. The V gene is TRBV9, the J gene TRBJ2-2, with TRBD2 matching over 12 bases. CDR1 is SGDLS, CDR2 YYNGEE, per germline. The CDR3 is 16 amino acids. The V segment lost 4 bases and the J segment 1 base; nucleotides outside the gene matches: 2.

The CDR3 sequence: CASSVRLAGVTDTQYF. The DNA for the CDR3 is TGTGCCAGCAGCGTTCGTCTAGCGGGAGTCACAGATACGCAGTATTTT. The chain uses TRBV9 and TRBJ2-3, with 10 bases fitting TRBD2. The CDR3 totals 16 residues. CDR1 is SGDLS and CDR2 is YYNGEE in the germline V gene. V lost 2 bases and J lost 2; bases outside the gene matches: 5. Looking up the rest from reference TRBV9 and TRBJ2-3 gives the full variable domain: DSGVTQTPKHLITATGQRVTLRCSPRSGDLSVYWYQQSLDQGLQFLIQYYNGEERAKGNILERFSAQQFPDLHSELNLSSLELGDSALYFCASSVRLAGVTDTQYFGPGTRLTVL.

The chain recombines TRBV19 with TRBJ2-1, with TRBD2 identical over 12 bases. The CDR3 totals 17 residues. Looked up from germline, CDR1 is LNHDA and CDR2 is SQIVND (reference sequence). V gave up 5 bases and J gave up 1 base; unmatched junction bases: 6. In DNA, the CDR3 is TGTGCCAGTAGTGGGAGACTAGCGGGAGAATCCTACAATGAGCAGTTCTTC. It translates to CASSGRLAGESYNEQFF.

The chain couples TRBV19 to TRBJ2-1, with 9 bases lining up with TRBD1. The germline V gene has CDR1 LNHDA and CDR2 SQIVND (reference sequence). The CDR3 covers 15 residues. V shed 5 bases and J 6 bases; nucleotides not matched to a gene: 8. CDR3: CASSADRGVFNEQFF. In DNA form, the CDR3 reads TGTGCCAGTAGTGCCGACAGGGGGGTCTTCAATGAGCAGTTCTTC.